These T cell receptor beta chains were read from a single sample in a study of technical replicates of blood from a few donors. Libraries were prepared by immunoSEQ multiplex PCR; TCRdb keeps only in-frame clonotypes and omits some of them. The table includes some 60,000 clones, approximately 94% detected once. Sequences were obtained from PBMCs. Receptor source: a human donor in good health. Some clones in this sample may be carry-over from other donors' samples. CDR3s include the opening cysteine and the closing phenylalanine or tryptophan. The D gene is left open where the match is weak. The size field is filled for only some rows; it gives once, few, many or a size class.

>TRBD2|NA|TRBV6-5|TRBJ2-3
CASTPPGLAGVKQYF
TGTGCCAGCACCCCTCCGGGACTAGCGGGGGTAAAGCAGTATTTT
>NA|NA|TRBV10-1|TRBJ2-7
CASSEGGISSYEQYF
TGCGCCAGCAGTGAGGGCGGGATTAGCTCCTACGAGCAGTACTTC
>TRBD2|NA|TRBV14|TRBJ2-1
CASSRTLAGAYNEQFF
TGTGCCAGCAGCCGAACACTAGCGGGGGCCTACAATGAGCAGTTCTTC
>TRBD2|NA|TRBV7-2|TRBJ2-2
CASSLSLQSLREGTGELFF
TGTGCCAGCAGCTTATCGCTTCAGTCTTTGCGGGAGGGCACCGGGGAGCTGTTTTTT
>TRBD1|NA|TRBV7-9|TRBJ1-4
CASSPAWRQGTEKLFF
TGTGCCAGCAGCCCCGCCTGGAGACAGGGGACTGAAAAACTGTTTTTT
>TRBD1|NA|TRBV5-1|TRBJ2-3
CASSRTGDPTDTQYF
TGCGCCAGCAGCCGGACAGGGGACCCCACAGATACGCAGTATTTT
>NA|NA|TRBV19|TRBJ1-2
CASSIDQRTHRLTF
TGTGCCAGTAGTATAGATCAGCGGACCCACAGACTCACCTTC
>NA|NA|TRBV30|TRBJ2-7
CAWSPDNGEQYF
TGTGCCTGGAGTCCGGACAATGGCGAGCAGTACTTC
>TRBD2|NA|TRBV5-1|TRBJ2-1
CASGPLRLAAYNEQFF
TGCGCCAGCGGGCCCCTTCGACTAGCAGCTTACAATGAGCAGTTCTTC
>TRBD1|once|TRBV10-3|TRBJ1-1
CAAQGWEDTEAFF
TGTGCCGCACAGGGGTGGGAGGACACTGAAGCTTTCTTT
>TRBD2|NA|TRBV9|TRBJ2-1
CASSAGLASYNEQFF
TGTGCCAGCAGCGCCGGACTAGCCTCCTACAATGAGCAGTTCTTC
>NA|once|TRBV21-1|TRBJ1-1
CASSKRGLVTEAFF
TGTGCCAGCAGCAAACGGGGGTTAGTCACTGAAGCTTTCTTT
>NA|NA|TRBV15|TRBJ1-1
CATSRQGWGDQVNTEAFF
TGTGCCACCAGCAGACAAGGGTGGGGCGACCAAGTGAACACTGAAGCTTTCTTT
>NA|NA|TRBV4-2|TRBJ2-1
CASSLGDSSSYNEQFF
TGTGCCAGCAGCCTAGGGGACTCCAGCTCCTACAATGAGCAGTTCTTC
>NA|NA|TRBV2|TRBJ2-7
CASKIRESSYEQYF
TGTGCCAGCAAGATCCGGGAAAGCTCCTACGAGCAGTACTTC
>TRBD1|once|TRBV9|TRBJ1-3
CASSGGTGIIGNTIYF
TGTGCCAGCAGCGGAGGGACAGGGATAATTGGAAACACCATATATTTT
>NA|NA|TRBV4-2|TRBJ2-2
CASSSTGSGELFF
TGTGCCAGCAGCTCGACGGGTTCCGGGGAGCTGTTTTTT
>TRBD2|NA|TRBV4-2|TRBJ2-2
CASSQRLLAGNTGELFF
TGTGCCAGCAGCCAAAGATTACTAGCGGGAAACACCGGGGAGCTGTTTTTT
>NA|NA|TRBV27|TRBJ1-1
CASSQGRGEAFF
TGTGCCAGTTCTCAGGGAAGGGGTGAAGCTTTCTTT
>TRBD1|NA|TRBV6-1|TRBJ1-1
CASSGAAGTKQGRSGEAFF
TGTGCCAGCAGTGGGGCCGCCGGAACGAAACAGGGGCGAAGCGGTGAAGCTTTCTTT
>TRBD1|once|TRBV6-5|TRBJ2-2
CASSTGAVGELFF
TGTGCCAGCAGTACAGGGGCGGTCGGGGAGCTGTTTTTT
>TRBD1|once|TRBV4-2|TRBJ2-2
CASSREGTANTGELFF
TGTGCCAGCAGCCGAGAGGGGACAGCTAACACCGGGGAGCTGTTTTTT
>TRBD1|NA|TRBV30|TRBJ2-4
CAWSGTGTIQYF
TGTGCCTGGAGTGGGACAGGGACTATTCAGTACTTC
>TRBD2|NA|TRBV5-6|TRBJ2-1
CASSLVGGPRNEQFF
TGTGCCAGCAGCTTGGTGGGAGGGCCGCGAAATGAGCAGTTCTTC
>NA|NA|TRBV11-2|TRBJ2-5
CASSLDGLPGTQYF
TGTGCCAGCAGCTTAGATGGCCTCCCGGGGACCCAGTACTTC
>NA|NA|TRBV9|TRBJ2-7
CASSPDPGPAREGEQYF
TGTGCCAGCAGCCCGGATCCCGGGCCCGCGCGGGAAGGGGAGCAGTACTTC
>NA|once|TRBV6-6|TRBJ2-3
CASIPGDWLIDTQYF
TGTGCCAGCATCCCGGGGGACTGGCTTATTGATACGCAGTATTTT
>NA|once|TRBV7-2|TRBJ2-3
CASSLGSSDTQYF
TGTGCCAGCAGCTTAGGGAGTTCCGATACGCAGTATTTT
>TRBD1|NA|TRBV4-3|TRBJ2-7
CASSQGQVDEQYF
TGCGCCAGCAGCCAGGGACAGGTCGACGAGCAGTACTTC
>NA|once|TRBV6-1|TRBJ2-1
CASSELQDFEQFF
TGTGCCAGCAGTGAACTTCAGGATTTTGAGCAGTTCTTC
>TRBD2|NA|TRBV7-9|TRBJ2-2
CASTWGGAGELFF
TGTGCCAGCACCTGGGGAGGGGCCGGGGAGCTGTTTTTT
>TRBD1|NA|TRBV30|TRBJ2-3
CAWNTDRGFADTQYF
TGTGCCTGGAATACGGACAGGGGTTTTGCAGATACGCAGTATTTT
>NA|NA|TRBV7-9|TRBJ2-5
CASSSWRDGTQYF
TGTGCCAGCAGTTCCTGGCGGGACGGGACCCAGTACTTC
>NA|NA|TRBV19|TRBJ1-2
CASGQYGYTF
TGTGCCAGTGGGCAGTATGGCTACACCTTC
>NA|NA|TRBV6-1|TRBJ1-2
CASSEAGANYGYTF
TGTGCCAGCAGTGAAGCAGGGGCTAACTATGGCTACACCTTC
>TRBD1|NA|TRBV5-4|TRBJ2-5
CASSGDSRRETQYF
TGTGCCAGCAGCGGGGACAGCCGGAGGGAGACCCAGTACTTC
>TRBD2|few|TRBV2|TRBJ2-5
CASSEAGLVKETQYF
TGTGCCAGCAGTGAGGCAGGACTAGTAAAAGAGACCCAGTACTTC
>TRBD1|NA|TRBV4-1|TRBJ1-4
CASSQDYPGTEFF
TGCGCCAGCAGCCAAGATTATCCCGGGACAGAGTTTTTT
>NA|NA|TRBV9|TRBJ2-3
CASSAGDRGSDTQYF
TGTGCCAGCAGCGCAGGGGACCGGGGATCAGATACGCAGTATTTT
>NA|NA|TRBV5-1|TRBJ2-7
CASSWALRDSYEQYF
TGCGCCAGCAGCTGGGCCCTCAGGGACTCCTACGAGCAGTACTTC
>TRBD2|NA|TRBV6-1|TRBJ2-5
CASRTSGMWETQYF
TGTGCCAGCAGGACTAGCGGGATGTGGGAGACCCAGTACTTC
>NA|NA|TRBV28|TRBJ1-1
CASSNSWEGTEAFF
TGTGCCAGCAGTAATTCCTGGGAGGGCACTGAAGCTTTCTTT
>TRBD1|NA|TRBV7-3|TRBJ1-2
CASSLGTGRGYTF
TGTGCCAGCAGCCTGGGGACAGGGCGTGGCTACACCTTC
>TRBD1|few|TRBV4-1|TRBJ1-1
CASSQGQGFKTEAFF
TGCGCCAGCAGCCAGGGACAGGGATTCAAAACTGAAGCTTTCTTT
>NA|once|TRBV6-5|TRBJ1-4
CASRRFEREKLFF
TGTGCCAGCAGGCGGTTCGAGCGTGAAAAACTGTTTTTT
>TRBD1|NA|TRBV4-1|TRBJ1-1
CASSQELKNRGRWAFF
TGCGCCAGCAGCCAAGAATTGAAGAACAGGGGGCGATGGGCTTTCTTT
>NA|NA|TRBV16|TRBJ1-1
CASSLMTGFRMNTEAFF
TGTGCCAGCAGCCTCATGACGGGGTTTAGGATGAACACTGAAGCTTTCTTT
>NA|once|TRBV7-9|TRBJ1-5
CASGGTEPQHF
TGTGCCAGCGGAGGGACGGAGCCCCAGCATTTT
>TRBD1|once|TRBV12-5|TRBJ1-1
CASGGDRQATEAFF
TGTGCTAGTGGCGGGGACAGACAGGCGACTGAAGCTTTCTTT
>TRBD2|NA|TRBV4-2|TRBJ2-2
CASSQVGGPLGGELFF
TGTGCCAGCAGCCAGGTGGGAGGGCCTCTTGGCGGGGAGCTGTTTTTT
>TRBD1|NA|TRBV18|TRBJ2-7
CASSPPDRAEQYF
TGTGCCAGCTCACCACCGGACAGGGCCGAGCAGTACTTC
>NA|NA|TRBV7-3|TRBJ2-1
CASSLAGGTYNEQFF
TGTGCCAGCAGCCTAGCTGGAGGAACCTACAATGAGCAGTTCTTC